The 27 T cell receptor beta chains listed next were all sequenced from one sample in a study of Ad26.COV2.S vaccination and SARS-CoV-2 variants. Data came from immunoSEQ multiplex PCR; TCRdb stores just in-frame clones and leaves some out. Among approximately 500,000 clones, about 83% were seen once, and the ten largest hold roughly 13%. Treatment: about 20 received Ad26.COV2.S at low or high dose, single or two shots; several received placebo; per-sample allocation not given. Sampling was performed 63 days after the first vaccine or placebo injection. The sample in question was peripheral blood, obtained in a trial of Ad26.COV2.S vaccine versus placebo. The origin of the receptors is a person between 18 and 65 years old who received the Ad26.COV2.S COVID-19 vaccine or a placebo.

V is TRBV5-6 and J is TRBJ2-5; 10 bases align to TRBD2. Germline V gives CDR1 SGHDT, CDR2 YYEEEE. V was clipped by 3 bases and J by 5 bases; unmatched bases: 4. This CDR3 spans 14 amino acids. The CDR3 here is CASSYLAGAETQYF. The CDR3 DNA reads TGTGCCAGCAGCTACCTAGCGGGAGCCGAGACCCAGTACTTC.

The CDR3 spells CASKLGEPSYEQYF. As DNA, the CDR3 is TGTGCCAGCAAACTCGGGGAGCCCTCCTACGAGCAGTACTTC. The chain is built from TRBV2 and TRBJ2-7; D may be TRBD2 (5 bases). CDR1 and CDR2 (germline): SNHLY, FYNNEI. This CDR3 is built from 14 residues. V was clipped by 7 bases and J by 0 bases, with 13 bases between them.

This chain joins TRBV19 and TRBJ2-5; no clear D gene. The germline gives CDR1 LNHDA, CDR2 SQIVND (reference sequence). The length of the CDR3 is 12 residues. Deletions cut 8 bases from V and 5 bases from J, with 12 bases between. The CDR3 nucleotides are TGTGCCAGTGGAGTCCCCGGGGAGACCCAGTACTTC. It is translated as CASGVPGETQYF.

J is TRBJ1-1 and V is TRBV5-1; the D gene is possibly TRBD1 (5 bases). This CDR3 region has 11 residues. V dropped 5 bases and J dropped 11 bases, with 13 bases sitting between them. In germline, CDR1 is SGHRS, CDR2 YFSETQ. CDR3 coding DNA: TGCGCCAGCAGTGTCGGGACGGTCGCTTTCTTT. This encodes CASSVGTVAFF.

This clone came up a few times. The V call is TRBV4-2, the J call TRBJ2-2; the D gene is possibly TRBD2 (5 bases). V was clipped by 1 base and J by 5 bases, with 11 bases between them. Germline assignment: CDR1 LGHNA and CDR2 YNFKEQ. The CDR3 runs 15 residues. In DNA form, the CDR3 reads TGTGCCAGCAGCCAAGGACCACCGGGGACCGGGGAGCTGTTTTTT. It yields the protein CASSQGPPGTGELFF.

CDR3 in amino acids: CASSRVRPINEKLFF. In DNA form, the CDR3 reads TGTGCCAGCAGTCGCGTTCGGCCGATTAATGAAAAACTGTTTTTT. The J gene is TRBJ1-4, the V gene TRBV6-6; D ambiguous. Germline CDR1 reads MNHNY; CDR2 reads SVGAGI (reference sequence). The length of the CDR3 is 15 residues. V lost 5 bases and J 4 bases, leaving 14 bases between the germline ends.

The V gene is TRBV25-1, the J gene TRBJ2-2; tentatively, D is TRBD1 or TRBD2 (5 bases each). Between the trimmed V and J ends, which lost 3 bases and 3 bases, there was a span of 8 bases. Germline V gene lookup returns CDR1 MGHDK and CDR2 SYGVNS. CDR3 length: 14 residues. CDR3 nucleotide sequence: TGTGCCAGCAGTGATGGGACGGACACCGGGGAGCTGTTTTTT. As protein: CASSDGTDTGELFF.

The chain has TRBV10-3 and TRBJ2-7, with unresolved D. The CDR3 has 14 residues. Germline values: CDR1 ENHRY, CDR2 SYGVKD. V shed 1 base and J shed 7 bases, with 14 bases lying between them. CDR3 bases: TGTGCCATCAGTGAGTTATCGGCCACCTCGGAGCAGTACTTC. Its protein is CAISELSATSEQYF.

The chain links TRBV2 to TRBJ2-2; the D gene is possibly TRBD2 (6 bases). Germline V CDR1 and CDR2: SNHLY, FYNNEI. The CDR3 loop spans 14 amino acids. V was cut by 4 bases and J by 7 bases, with 13 bases left in between. The CDR3 sequence is CASSGPPAGGELFF. DNA of the CDR3: TGTGCCAGCAGTGGGCCCCCAGCGGGCGGGGAGCTGTTTTTT.

This chain links TRBV29-1 with TRBJ2-2; D is perhaps TRBD2 (6 bases). Germline-derived CDR1 and CDR2 are SQVTM and ANQGSEA. Trimming left V 3 bases short and J 4 bases short, with 9 bases between. This CDR3 spans 13 amino acids. The CDR3 DNA follows: TGCAGCGTTGACCCTAGCGCCACCGGGGAGCTGTTTTTT. This translates into CSVDPSATGELFF.

This chain connects TRBV4-3 to TRBJ2-1, with 8 bases that match TRBD2. The trim removed 1 base at V and 3 bases at J, leaving 5 bases unmatched. Per the germline V gene, CDR1 is LGHNA and CDR2 is YSLEER. CDR3 length: 16 residues. The CDR3 region has the DNA TGCGCCAGCAGCCAAGGGTTGCTAGCGGGCTACAATGAGCAGTTCTTC. This gives the protein CASSQGLLAGYNEQFF.

This clone was seen a handful of times. The V call is TRBV27, the J call TRBJ1-6; D unclear. The CDR3 covers 12 residues. Trimming cost V 2 bases and J 7 bases, with 3 bases left between them. The germline V gene has CDR1 MNHEY and CDR2 SMNVEV (reference sequence). DNA of the CDR3: TGTGCCAGCAGTTTAAGAAATTCACCCCTCCACTTT. This translates into CASSLRNSPLHF.

CDR3 nucleotide sequence: TGTGCCAGCAGCGGACGACAGGGCCCCTACGAGCAGTACTTC. This codes for CASSGRQGPYEQYF. The chain combines TRBV13 with TRBJ2-7; 7 nucleotides line up with TRBD1. Germline CDR1 is PRHDT and CDR2 is FYEKMQ (reference sequence). V gave up 5 bases and J gave up 2 bases; unmatched junction bases: 6. The CDR3 sequence is 14 residues long.

Regarding this clone: One base away lies a much larger clone, so this may be a sequencing read error. The V and J genes are TRBV28 and TRBJ1-1; D possibly corresponds to TRBD1 (5 bases). Per the germline V gene, CDR1 is MDHEN and CDR2 is SYDVKM. The germline V and J ends were trimmed by 6 bases and 0 bases, with 8 bases remaining between them. The CDR3 sequence is 13 residues long. The DNA for the CDR3 is TGTGCCAGCAGCTGGGGGTTGAACACTGAAGCTTTCTTT. Encoded protein: CASSWGLNTEAFF.

The J gene is TRBJ1-1, the V gene TRBV20-1; perhaps TRBD1 as D (5 bases). The CDR3 contains 11 residues. CDR1 and CDR2 from the germline V gene are DFQATT and SNEGSKA (reference sequence). Trimming stripped 7 bases from V and 3 bases from J, with 9 bases between. The CDR3 reads CSVPGDTEAFF. CDR3 in DNA: TGCAGTGTCCCGGGGGACACTGAAGCTTTCTTT.

This clone was seen a single time. The J gene is TRBJ2-2, the V gene TRBV28; TRBD2 agrees at 13 bases. V lost 5 bases, J lost 7 bases, and 7 bases stayed unmatched. Germline V gene sequence: CDR1 MDHEN, CDR2 SYDVKM. The CDR3 length is 16 residues. CDR3 loop: CASSELAGGPGGELFF. For the CDR3, the DNA is TGTGCCAGCAGTGAACTAGCGGGAGGGCCTGGCGGGGAGCTGTTTTTT.

The chain recombines TRBV6-5 with TRBJ2-7; 7 nucleotides match TRBD2. Germline V gene sequence: CDR1 MNHEY, CDR2 SVGAGI. The CDR3 is made up of 13 amino acids. With V trimmed by 7 bases and J by 2 bases, 5 bases remained unmatched. CDR3 sequence (DNA): TGTGCCAGCATGGCCAGCGGGACCTACGAGCAGTACTTC. This translates into CASMASGTYEQYF.

The rearrangement joins TRBV30 to TRBJ2-6; D is undetermined. The CDR3 has 14 amino acids. V lost 2 bases, J lost 1 base, and 6 bases lay in between. Looked up from germline, CDR1 is GTSNPN and CDR2 is SVGIG (reference sequence). The DNA of the CDR3 is TGTGCCTGGAGTTTCTTATCTGGGGCCAACGTCCTGACTTTC. Protein product: CAWSFLSGANVLTF.

V gene TRBV4-1 combines with J gene TRBJ2-7; 8 positions match TRBD2. Germline V gene sequence: CDR1 MGHRA, CDR2 YSYEKL. J gave up 3 bases and V 0 bases, and 7 bases lay outside the gene matches. This CDR3 is 16 amino acids long. For the CDR3, the DNA is TGCGCCAGCAGCCAAGATGCGGACAGCGGGGGCTACGAGCAGTACTTC. Its protein is CASSQDADSGGYEQYF.

The genes are TRBV7-2 and TRBJ2-3, with no clear D. The CDR3 totals 13 residues. V lost 5 bases, J lost 3 bases, and 9 bases lay in between. Germline V gene data show CDR1 as SGHTA and CDR2 as FQGNSA. The CDR3 DNA is TGTGCCAGCAGCCCTGGGATGACAGATACGCAGTATTTT. Translated: CASSPGMTDTQYF.

This chain links TRBV27 with TRBJ1-5; no clear D gene. The V gene lost 2 bases and the J gene lost 4 bases, with 9 bases spanning the gap. The CDR3 consists of 14 residues. Germline values: CDR1 MNHEY, CDR2 SMNVEV (reference sequence). CDR3 nucleotides: TGTGCCAGCAGTTTACTGGGCCTAAATCAGCCCCAGCATTTT. Translated: CASSLLGLNQPQHF.

This chain links TRBV27 with TRBJ1-5; the D is unclear. The CDR3 covers 13 residues. Germline-derived CDR1 and CDR2 are MNHEY and SMNVEV (reference sequence). Trimming took off 3 bases at V and 4 bases at J, with 7 bases between the two ends. CDR3: CASSFRDNQPQHF. CDR3 nucleotide sequence: TGTGCCAGCAGTTTCAGAGATAATCAGCCCCAGCATTTT.

CDR3: CASSLGQPQHF. The CDR3 DNA reads as TGTGCCAGCAGCTTGGGTCAGCCCCAGCATTTT. The V gene is TRBV7-8, the J gene TRBJ1-5; no firm D call. CDR1 is SGHVS and CDR2 is FQNEAQ in the germline V gene. This CDR3 region has 11 residues. Trimming removed 3 bases at V and 6 bases at J, with 3 bases between.

This clone was observed a handful of times. This rearrangement joins TRBV7-8 to TRBJ2-3; 10 nucleotides align to TRBD1. Germline CDR1 reads SGHVS; CDR2 reads FQNEAQ. The CDR3 has 17 amino acids. V shed 1 base and J 1 base; nucleotides not matched to a gene: 5. The CDR3 is CASSLGAGTGGTDTQYF. In DNA, the CDR3 is TGTGCCAGCAGCTTAGGGGCGGGGACAGGGGGCACAGATACGCAGTATTTT.

A single count supports this clone. The chain has TRBV30 and TRBJ1-6; D gene ambiguous. Germline V gene lookup returns CDR1 GTSNPN and CDR2 SVGIG (reference sequence). The CDR3 contains 16 residues. Trimming left V 5 bases short and J 0 bases short, with 14 bases between. The CDR3 bases are TGTGCCTGGGCCCTCCGACAAAGCTCCTATAATTCACCCCTCCACTTT. It encodes CAWALRQSSYNSPLHF. Looking up the rest from reference TRBV30 and TRBJ1-6 gives the full variable domain: SQTIHQWPATLVQPVGSPLSLECTVEGTSNPNLYWYRQAAGRGLQLLFYSVGIGQISSEVPQNLSASRPQDRQFILSSKKLLLSDSGFYLCAWALRQSSYNSPLHFGNGTRLTVT.

The chain links TRBV2 to TRBJ2-1; 8 bases agree with TRBD2. The CDR3 has 13 amino acids. Looked up from germline, CDR1 is SNHLY and CDR2 is FYNNEI. Losses at the gene ends were 6 bases for V and 9 bases for J; bases not matched to a gene: 7. CDR3 sequence: CASSEREKGEQFF. The CDR3, as DNA: TGTGCCAGCAGCGAGCGGGAGAAGGGTGAGCAGTTCTTC.

The gene calls are TRBV28 and TRBJ2-7, with unresolved D. Germline CDR1 MDHEN, CDR2 SYDVKM. CDR3 size: 15 residues. Trimming took 7 bases from V and 2 from J, leaving 18 bases between them. The CDR3 protein is CASTLGRRQTYEQYF. DNA for the CDR3: TGTGCCAGCACCCTAGGACGAAGGCAGACCTACGAGCAGTACTTC.